Shown below are 24 T cell receptor beta chains from a single sample sequenced in a study of post-analysis software for immune sequencing data. Unique molecular identifiers tagged the TCR beta cDNA libraries. MiXCR, run by TCRdb on the PCR reads, gives a single entry per CDR3 protein. The sample has about 460,000 distinct CDR3 sequences; around 40% are singletons. General study points: Patients carried 4 or 5 TRBV segments more frequently than controls did, and TRBV5-6, TRBV5-1 and TRBV20-1 were among them.

The antigens of these receptors remain unknown. The sample taken for sequencing was blood. The receptor set was obtained from a girl aged 10 to 17 with multiple sclerosis.

The genes are TRBV6-2 or TRBV6-3 and TRBJ1-4; no definite D call. The CDR3 is 15 residues long. Germline V gene data show CDR1 as MNHEY and CDR2 as SVGEGT. V lost 2 bases and J 10 bases, leaving 17 bases between the germline ends. CDR3 amino acids: CASSYPDPSLGKLFF. The CDR3 DNA reads TGTGCCAGCAGTTACCCAGATCCCTCCCTCGGAAAACTGTTTTTT.

The chain employs TRBV6-4 and TRBJ2-3; D may correspond to TRBD1 or TRBD2 (6 bases each). Trimming took 5 bases from V and 5 from J, leaving 17 bases between them. Germline V gene sequence: CDR1 MRHNA, CDR2 SNTAGT. The CDR3 runs to 15 residues. CDR3 sequence reads: CASSLFLGGGDTQYF. CDR3 nucleotide sequence: TGTGCCAGCAGTCTCTTCCTAGGGGGAGGAGATACGCAGTATTTT.

The chain couples TRBV3-1 to TRBJ1-1, with D tentatively TRBD1 (6 bases). With 7 bases removed from V and 6 bases from J, the gap between germline ends came to 18 bases. This CDR3 contains 14 residues. Germline CDR1 LGHDT, CDR2 YNNKEL (reference sequence). CDR3 sequence (DNA): TGTGCCAGCATCCCAAACCGGGACACCTCTGAAGCTTTCTTT. Encoded protein: CASIPNRDTSEAFF.

This sequence joins TRBV20-1 and TRBJ1-5; D ambiguous. Germline CDR1 DFQATT, CDR2 SNEGSKA (reference sequence). Trimming shortened V by 1 base and J by 1 base, and 8 bases separated the two germline ends. CDR3 size: 14 residues. The CDR3 DNA sequence: TGCAGTGCTAGAGTTCCCGGGAGCAATCAGCCCCAGCATTTT. Amino acid sequence: CSARVPGSNQPQHF.

This rearrangement joins TRBV11-2 to TRBJ2-1; D call uncertain. The CDR3 is made up of 14 amino acids. The germline V gene has CDR1 SGHAT and CDR2 FQNNGV. V was pared by 3 bases and J by 2 bases, with 8 bases between. CDR3 loop: CASSLLATYNEQFF. DNA of the CDR3: TGTGCCAGCAGCTTGTTGGCGACCTACAATGAGCAGTTCTTC.

Turning to this clonotype: This CDR3 fails to terminate in the conserved phenylalanine or tryptophan, so it likely reflects a read error. J is TRBJ2-1 and V is TRBV10-3; 10 positions agree with TRBD2. CDR1 is ENHRY, CDR2 SYGVKD, per germline. Unmatched junction bases numbered 11, after V lost 2 bases and J lost 7 bases. The CDR3 contains 17 residues. The CDR3 nucleotides are TGTGCCATCAGTGAGAGTAGGCTAGCGGGAGCCCCGAATGAGCAGTTCTTA. As protein: CAISESRLAGAPNEQFL.

Only a few counts were recorded for this clonotype. V gene TRBV9 combines with J gene TRBJ2-7, with a tentative D call TRBD2 (6 bases). Deletions cut 0 bases from V and 4 bases from J, with 14 bases between. From germline, CDR1 is SGDLS and CDR2 YYNGEE. There are 15 residues in the CDR3. CDR3 bases: TGTGCCAGCAGCGTAGTACCGGGGGAGTGGTACGAGCAGTACTTC. It yields the protein CASSVVPGEWYEQYF.

The chain links TRBV4-2 to TRBJ2-5; 7 bases are a match to TRBD2. The germline V gene encodes CDR1 LGHNA and CDR2 YNFKEQ. The trim removed 1 base at V and 11 bases at J, leaving 13 bases unmatched. The CDR3 runs to 15 residues. As DNA, the CDR3 is TGTGCCAGCAGCCAAGTACCCAAAGGGGCGCGGGGGCAGTACTTC. It is translated as CASSQVPKGARGQYF.

The gene calls are TRBV20-1 and TRBJ2-1, with 12 positions matching TRBD2. V lost 0 bases and J lost 14; bases outside the gene matches: 14. The CDR3 spans 16 residues. Germline lookup yields CDR1 DFQATT and CDR2 SNEGSKA (reference sequence). The CDR3 region is CSARDMRESSGRAEFF. The CDR3 DNA sequence: TGCAGTGCTAGAGATATGCGAGAGTCTAGCGGGAGGGCAGAGTTCTTC.

The CDR3 nucleotides read TGTGCCAGCAGCACGGGACGGCAAGAGACCCAGTACTTC. It specifies CASSTGRQETQYF. This sequence joins TRBV7-2 and TRBJ2-5; D tentatively fits TRBD1 or TRBD2 (5 bases each). This CDR3 is 13 amino acids long. The germline V gene encodes CDR1 SGHTA and CDR2 FQGNSA. Trimming shortened V by 5 bases and J by 2 bases, and 9 bases separated the two germline ends.

V usage is TRBV20-1 and J usage is TRBJ2-7, with 7 bases aligning to TRBD2. V shed 0 bases and J 0 bases; nucleotides not matched to a gene: 5. CDR3 length: 15 residues. The germline gives CDR1 DFQATT, CDR2 SNEGSKA (reference sequence). CDR3 sequence reads: CSARDPSGRSYEQYF. The CDR3 DNA sequence: TGCAGTGCTAGAGACCCTAGCGGACGCTCCTACGAGCAGTACTTC.

The J gene is TRBJ2-1, the V gene TRBV28, with TRBD1 matching 7 bases. CDR1 and CDR2 (germline): MDHEN, SYDVKM. The CDR3 is 14 amino acids. The trim removed 4 bases at V and 5 bases at J, leaving 5 bases unmatched. CDR3 protein: CASSSVDRDNEQFF. The CDR3 coding sequence is TGTGCCAGCAGTTCAGTCGACAGGGACAATGAGCAGTTCTTC.

The chain couples TRBV27 to TRBJ2-7; the match to TRBD2 covers 7 bases. V shed 5 bases, J shed 4 bases, and the junction held 8 bases outside the gene matches. CDR3 size: 14 residues. CDR1 is MNHEY and CDR2 is SMNVEV in the germline V gene (reference sequence). CDR3 coding DNA: TGTGCCAGCAGTGCCTCAAGTAGCGGGTACGAGCAGTACTTC. This sequence encodes CASSASSSGYEQYF.

The chain combines TRBV7-9 with TRBJ2-6; D perhaps matches TRBD1 (6 bases). V was pared by 5 bases and J by 4 bases, with 9 bases between. The CDR3 covers 14 residues. The germline CDR1 and CDR2 sequences are SEHNR and FQNEAQ (reference sequence). CDR3 sequence reads: CASSPGVGANVLTF. The CDR3 DNA follows: TGTGCCAGCAGCCCAGGGGTCGGGGCCAACGTCCTGACTTTC.

This clonotype was observed a few times. V gene TRBV20-1 combines with J gene TRBJ2-1, with 13 bases identical to TRBD2. V trimming: 6 bases; J trimming: 7 bases; junction bases outside the gene matches: 12. The length of the CDR3 is 16 residues. CDR1 and CDR2 from the germline V gene are DFQATT and SNEGSKA (reference sequence). CDR3 amino acids: CSAESPTSGRGNEQFF. The CDR3 DNA reads TGCAGTGCCGAATCTCCCACTAGCGGGAGGGGGAATGAGCAGTTCTTC.

This clonotype showed up just once. J is TRBJ2-1 and V is TRBV29-1; 13 bases align to TRBD2. Germline V gene lookup returns CDR1 SQVTM and CDR2 ANQGSEA. This CDR3 comprises 17 residues. V lost 4 bases, J lost 5 bases, and 11 bases stayed unmatched. The CDR3 is CSVGDRLAGGPHNEQFF. The CDR3 region has the DNA TGCAGCGTTGGAGATCGACTAGCGGGAGGTCCCCACAATGAGCAGTTCTTC.

This clonotype was counted a few times. The chain has TRBV7-9 and TRBJ2-7, with 7 bases fitting TRBD1. Germline trimming cut 7 bases from V and 3 bases from J; bases unmatched to any gene: 15. The CDR3 has 16 residues. Germline V gene data show CDR1 as SEHNR and CDR2 as FQNEAQ (reference sequence). The CDR3 here is CASTPTEGTVNYEQYF. In DNA form, the CDR3 reads TGTGCCAGCACCCCAACCGAGGGGACAGTCAACTACGAGCAGTACTTC. Based on the CDR3 plus reference TRBV7-9 and TRBJ2-7, the full variable domain is DTGVSQNPRHKITKRGQNVTFRCDPISEHNRLYWYRQTLGQGPEFLTYFQNEAQLEKSRLLSDRFSAERPKGSFSTLEIQRTEQGDSAMYLCASTPTEGTVNYEQYFGPGTRLTVT.

The chain recombines TRBV7-3 with TRBJ2-3, with a possible D match to TRBD2 (6 bases). Trimming stripped 5 bases from V and 4 bases from J, with 22 bases between. From germline, CDR1 is SGHTA and CDR2 FQGTGA. This CDR3 region has 17 residues. This CDR3 is CASSPDVSGLSADTQYF. DNA of the CDR3: TGTGCCAGCAGCCCGGACGTGTCAGGACTAAGCGCAGATACGCAGTATTTT.

As to this clonotype: One junction end disagrees with the germline gene, perhaps due to a read error. V gene TRBV7-7 combines with J gene TRBJ2-1; D is perhaps TRBD1 or TRBD2 (5 bases each). This CDR3 has 17 amino acids. Germline loops: CDR1 SSHAT, CDR2 FNYEAQ (reference sequence). For the CDR3, the DNA is TGTGCTAGCAGCTTATCTTTTGTGGGGGAGTCAAACAATGAGCAGTTCTTC. Protein product: CASSLSFVGESNNEQFF.

This clonotype was counted a few times. The chain couples TRBV7-2 to TRBJ2-3; no clear D. Trimming took 0 bases from V and 0 from J, leaving 10 bases between them. Looked up from germline, CDR1 is SGHTA and CDR2 is FQGNSA. The CDR3 contains 16 residues. In DNA form, the CDR3 reads TGTGCCAGCAGCTTAGCCGGCCCCCCAAGCACAGATACGCAGTATTTT. Protein sequence: CASSLAGPPSTDTQYF.

This chain connects TRBV6-5 to TRBJ1-1, with D hard to call. The germline CDR1 and CDR2 sequences are MNHEY and SVGAGI. The germline V and J ends were trimmed by 6 bases and 4 bases, with 15 bases remaining between them. This CDR3 contains 14 residues. The CDR3 DNA follows: TGTGCCAGCAGCCTCAATTGGGATGGCACTGAAGCTTTCTTT. Amino acid sequence: CASSLNWDGTEAFF.

The chain couples TRBV7-8 to TRBJ1-5; D call uncertain. Trimming took 4 bases from V and 4 from J, leaving 8 bases between them. This CDR3 spans 13 amino acids. CDR1 is SGHVS, CDR2 FQNEAQ, per germline. The DNA of the CDR3 is TGTGCCAGCAGCTCCCCCAGGAATCAGCCCCAGCATTTT. Translated, it gives CASSSPRNQPQHF.

The chain joins TRBV5-6 to TRBJ2-1; D is tentatively TRBD1 or TRBD2 (7 bases each). The CDR3 is made up of 17 amino acids. Germline lookup yields CDR1 SGHDT and CDR2 YYEEEE. The ends were cut back, 0 bases at V and 10 bases at J, with 23 bases in the middle. CDR3 DNA sequence: TGTGCCAGCAGCTTGGTGAAGGGGGCGGGAGTGTACTACGAGCAGTTCTTC. Protein product: CASSLVKGAGVYYEQFF. The full variable domain, its missing parts supplied by reference TRBV5-6 and TRBJ2-1, is DAGVTQSPTHLIKTRGQQVTLRCSPKSGHDTVSWYQQALGQGPQFIFQYYEEEERQRGNFPDRFSGHQFPNYSSELNVNALLLGDSALYLCASSLVKGAGVYYEQFFGPGTRLTVL.

The chain couples TRBV3-1 to TRBJ2-5, with D unclear. Trimming took 3 bases from V and 2 from J, leaving 4 bases between them. Germline CDR1 and CDR2: LGHDT and YNNKEL (reference sequence). The CDR3 loop spans 12 amino acids. DNA for the CDR3: TGTGCCAGCAGCCACCTTCAAGAGACCCAGTACTTC. Amino acids: CASSHLQETQYF.